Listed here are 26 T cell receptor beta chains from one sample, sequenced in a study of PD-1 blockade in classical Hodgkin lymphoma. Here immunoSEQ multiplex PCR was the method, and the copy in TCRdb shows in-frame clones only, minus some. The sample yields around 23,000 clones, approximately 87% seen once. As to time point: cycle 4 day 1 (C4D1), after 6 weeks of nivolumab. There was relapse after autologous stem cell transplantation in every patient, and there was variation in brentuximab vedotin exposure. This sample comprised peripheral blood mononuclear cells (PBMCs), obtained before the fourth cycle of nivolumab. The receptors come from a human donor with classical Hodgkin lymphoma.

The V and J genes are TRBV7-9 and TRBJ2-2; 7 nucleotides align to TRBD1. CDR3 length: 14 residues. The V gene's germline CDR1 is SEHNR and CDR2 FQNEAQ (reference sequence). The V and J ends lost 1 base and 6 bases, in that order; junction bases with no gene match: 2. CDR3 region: CASSLVTGPGELFF. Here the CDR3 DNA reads TGTGCCAGCAGCTTAGTGACAGGGCCCGGGGAGCTGTTTTTT.

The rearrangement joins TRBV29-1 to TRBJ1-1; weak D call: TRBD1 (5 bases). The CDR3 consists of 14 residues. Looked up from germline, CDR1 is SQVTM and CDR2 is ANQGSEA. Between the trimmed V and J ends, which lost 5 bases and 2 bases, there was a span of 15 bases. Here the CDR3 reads CSVRLGGLNTEAFF. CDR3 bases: TGCAGCGTTCGTCTGGGGGGGTTAAACACTGAAGCTTTCTTT. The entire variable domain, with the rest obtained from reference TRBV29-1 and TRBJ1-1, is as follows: SAVISQKPSRDICQRGTSLTIQCQVDSQVTMMFWYRQQPGQSLTLIATANQGSEATYESGFVIDKFPISRPNLTFSTLTVSNMSPEDSSIYLCSVRLGGLNTEAFFGQGTRLTVV.

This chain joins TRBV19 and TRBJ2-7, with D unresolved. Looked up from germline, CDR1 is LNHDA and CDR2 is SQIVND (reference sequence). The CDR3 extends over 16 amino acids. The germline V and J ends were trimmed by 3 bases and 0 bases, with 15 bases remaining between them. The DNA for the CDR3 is TGTGCCAGTAGTATTTGGTTTGACGTGAGCTCCTACGAGCAGTACTTC. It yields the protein CASSIWFDVSSYEQYF.

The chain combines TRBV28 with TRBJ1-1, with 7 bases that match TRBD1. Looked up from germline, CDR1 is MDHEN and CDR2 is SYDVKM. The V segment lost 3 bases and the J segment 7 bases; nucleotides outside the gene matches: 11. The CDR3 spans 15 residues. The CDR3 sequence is CASSLSNRGFGEAFF. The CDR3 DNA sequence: TGTGCCAGCAGTTTGTCCAACAGGGGCTTTGGTGAAGCTTTCTTT.

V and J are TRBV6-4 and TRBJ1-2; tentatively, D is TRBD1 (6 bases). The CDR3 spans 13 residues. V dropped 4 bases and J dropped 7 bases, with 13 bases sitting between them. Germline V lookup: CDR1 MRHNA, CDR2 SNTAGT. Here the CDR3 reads CASSVARGSGYTF. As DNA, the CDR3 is TGTGCCAGCAGTGTGGCCAGGGGATCTGGCTACACCTTC.

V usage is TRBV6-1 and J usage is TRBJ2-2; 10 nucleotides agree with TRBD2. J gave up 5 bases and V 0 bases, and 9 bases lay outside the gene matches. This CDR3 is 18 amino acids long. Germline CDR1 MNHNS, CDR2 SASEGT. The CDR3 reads CASSEALLSSGRTGELFF. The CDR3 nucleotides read TGTGCCAGCAGTGAAGCGCTTCTGAGTAGCGGGAGGACCGGGGAGCTGTTTTTT.

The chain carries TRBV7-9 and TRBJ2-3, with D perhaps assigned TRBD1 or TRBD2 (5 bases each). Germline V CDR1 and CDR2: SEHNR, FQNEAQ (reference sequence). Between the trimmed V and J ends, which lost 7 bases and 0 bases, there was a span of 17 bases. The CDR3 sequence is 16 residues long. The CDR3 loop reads CASTHPGRASTDTQYF. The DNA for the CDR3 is TGTGCCAGCACTCATCCGGGGCGCGCCAGCACAGATACGCAGTATTTT.

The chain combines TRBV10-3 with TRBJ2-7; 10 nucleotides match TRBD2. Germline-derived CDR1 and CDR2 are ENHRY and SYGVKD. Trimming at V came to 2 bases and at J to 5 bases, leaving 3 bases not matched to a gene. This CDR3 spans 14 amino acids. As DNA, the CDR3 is TGTGCCATCAGTGAGGGGACTAGCGTAGACGAGCAGTACTTC. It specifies CAISEGTSVDEQYF.

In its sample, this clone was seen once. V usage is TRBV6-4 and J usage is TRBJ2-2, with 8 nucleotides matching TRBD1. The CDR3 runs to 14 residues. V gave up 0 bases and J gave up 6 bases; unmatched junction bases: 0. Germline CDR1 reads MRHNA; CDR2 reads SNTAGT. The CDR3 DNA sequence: TGTGCCAGCAGTGACTCACAGGGGGCCGGGGAGCTGTTTTTT. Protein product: CASSDSQGAGELFF.

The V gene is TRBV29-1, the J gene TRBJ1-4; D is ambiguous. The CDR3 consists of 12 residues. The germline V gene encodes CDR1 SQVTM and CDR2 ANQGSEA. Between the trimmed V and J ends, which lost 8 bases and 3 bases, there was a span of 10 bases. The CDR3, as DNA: TGCAGCTCCTGGCAGCCTAATGAAAAACTGTTTTTT. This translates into CSSWQPNEKLFF.

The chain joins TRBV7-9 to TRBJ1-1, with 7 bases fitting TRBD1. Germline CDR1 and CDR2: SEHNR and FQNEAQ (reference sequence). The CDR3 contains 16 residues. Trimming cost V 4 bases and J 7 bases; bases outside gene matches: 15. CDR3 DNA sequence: TGTGCCAGCAGCTCGCCCTACCAGGGGGGGAGAAATGAAGCTTTCTTT. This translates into CASSSPYQGGRNEAFF.

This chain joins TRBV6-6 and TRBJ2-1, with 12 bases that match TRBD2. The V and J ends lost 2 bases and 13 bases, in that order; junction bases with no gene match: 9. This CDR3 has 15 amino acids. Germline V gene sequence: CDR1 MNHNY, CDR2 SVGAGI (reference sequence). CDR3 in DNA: TGTGCCAGCAGTTACCATACTGGACTAGCGGGGACACAGTTCTTC. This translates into CASSYHTGLAGTQFF.

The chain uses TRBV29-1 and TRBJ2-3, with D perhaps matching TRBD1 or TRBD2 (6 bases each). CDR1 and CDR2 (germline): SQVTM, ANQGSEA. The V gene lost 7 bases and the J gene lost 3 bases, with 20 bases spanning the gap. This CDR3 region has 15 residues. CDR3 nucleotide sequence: TGCAGCGGACGAGACGGGGGCGTGAGGACAGATACGCAGTATTTT. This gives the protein CSGRDGGVRTDTQYF.

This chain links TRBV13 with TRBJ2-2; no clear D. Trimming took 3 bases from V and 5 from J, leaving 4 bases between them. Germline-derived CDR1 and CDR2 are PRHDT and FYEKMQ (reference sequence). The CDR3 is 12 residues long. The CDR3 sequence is CASSLGTGELFF. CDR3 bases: TGTGCCAGCAGCTTGGGTACCGGGGAGCTGTTTTTT. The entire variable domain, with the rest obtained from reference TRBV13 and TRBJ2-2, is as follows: AAGVIQSPRHLIKEKRETATLKCYPIPRHDTVYWYQQGPGQDPQFLISFYEKMQSDKGSIPDRFSAQQFSDYHSELNMSSLELGDSALYFCASSLGTGELFFGEGSRLTVL.

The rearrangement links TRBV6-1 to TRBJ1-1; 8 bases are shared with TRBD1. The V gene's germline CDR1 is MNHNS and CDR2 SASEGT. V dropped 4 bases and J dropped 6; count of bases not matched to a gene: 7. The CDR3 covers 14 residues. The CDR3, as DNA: TGTGCCAGCAGTGTTACTCCGGACAGGGCTGAAGCTTTCTTT. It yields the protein CASSVTPDRAEAFF.

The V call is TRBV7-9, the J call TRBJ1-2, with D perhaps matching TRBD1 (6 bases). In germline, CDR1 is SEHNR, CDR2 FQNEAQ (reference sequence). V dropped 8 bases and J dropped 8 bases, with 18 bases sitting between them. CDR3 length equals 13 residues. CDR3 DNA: TGTGCCAGCGAGCGTGGGGGCGTGCGGGGCTACACCTTC. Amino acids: CASERGGVRGYTF.

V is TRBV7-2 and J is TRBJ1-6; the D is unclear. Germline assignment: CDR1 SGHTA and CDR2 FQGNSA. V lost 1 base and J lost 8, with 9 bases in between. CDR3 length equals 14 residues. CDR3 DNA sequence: TGTGCCAGCAGCTTAGGAGTCACTCATTCACCCCTCCACTTT. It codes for CASSLGVTHSPLHF.

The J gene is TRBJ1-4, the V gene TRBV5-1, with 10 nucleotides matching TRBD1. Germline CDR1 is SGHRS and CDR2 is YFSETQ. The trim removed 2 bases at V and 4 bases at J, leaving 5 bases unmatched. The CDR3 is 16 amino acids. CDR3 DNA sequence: TGCGCCAGCAGCTTATCCAGGACAGGGGGTAATGAAAAACTGTTTTTT. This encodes CASSLSRTGGNEKLFF.

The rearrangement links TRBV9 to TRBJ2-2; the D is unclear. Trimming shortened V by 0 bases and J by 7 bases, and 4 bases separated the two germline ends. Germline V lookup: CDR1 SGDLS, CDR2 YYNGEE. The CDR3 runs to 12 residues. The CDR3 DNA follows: TGTGCCAGCAGCGTAGAGGTCGGGGAGCTGTTTTTT. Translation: CASSVEVGELFF.

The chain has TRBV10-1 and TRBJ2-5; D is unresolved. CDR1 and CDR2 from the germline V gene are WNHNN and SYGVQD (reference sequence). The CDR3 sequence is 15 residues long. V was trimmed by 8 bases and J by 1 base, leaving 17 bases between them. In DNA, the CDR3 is TGCGCCAGCCGTCAAAATAGACCGACCCAAGAGACCCAGTACTTC. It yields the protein CASRQNRPTQETQYF.

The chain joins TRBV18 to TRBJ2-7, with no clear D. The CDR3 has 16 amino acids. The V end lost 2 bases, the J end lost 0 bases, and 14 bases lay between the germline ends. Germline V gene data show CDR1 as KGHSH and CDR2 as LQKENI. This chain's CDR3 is CASSPSLRGDSYEQYF. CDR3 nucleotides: TGTGCCAGCTCACCATCCCTGCGAGGCGACTCCTACGAGCAGTACTTC.

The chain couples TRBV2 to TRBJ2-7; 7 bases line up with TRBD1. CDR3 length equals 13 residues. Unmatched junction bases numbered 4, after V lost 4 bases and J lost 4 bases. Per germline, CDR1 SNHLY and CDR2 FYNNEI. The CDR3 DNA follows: TGTGCCAGCAGTGTCGAGACAGGGTACGAGCAGTACTTC. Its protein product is CASSVETGYEQYF.

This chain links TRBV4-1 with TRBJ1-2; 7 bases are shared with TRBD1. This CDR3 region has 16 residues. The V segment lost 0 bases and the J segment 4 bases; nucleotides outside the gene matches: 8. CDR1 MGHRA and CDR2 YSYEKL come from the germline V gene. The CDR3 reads CASSQDLGTELYGYTF. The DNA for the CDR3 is TGCGCCAGCAGCCAAGATTTGGGGACAGAGCTCTATGGCTACACCTTC.

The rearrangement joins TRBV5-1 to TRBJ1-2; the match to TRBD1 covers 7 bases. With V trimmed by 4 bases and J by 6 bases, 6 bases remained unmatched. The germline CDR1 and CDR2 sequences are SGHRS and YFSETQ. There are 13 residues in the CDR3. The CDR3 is CASSKTGLDGYTF. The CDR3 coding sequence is TGCGCCAGCAGCAAGACAGGGCTGGATGGCTACACCTTC. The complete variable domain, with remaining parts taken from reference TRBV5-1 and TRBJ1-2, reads KAGVTQTPRYLIKTRGQQVTLSCSPISGHRSVSWYQQTPGQGLQFLFEYFSETQRNKGNFPGRFSGRQFSNSRSEMNVSTLELGDSALYLCASSKTGLDGYTFGSGTRLTVV.

The CDR3 spells CASSYSSGINQPQHF. The DNA for the CDR3 is TGTGCCAGCAGTTACTCGAGTGGGATCAATCAGCCCCAGCATTTT. This chain connects TRBV6-5 to TRBJ1-5; D gene ambiguous. V shed 0 bases and J shed 3 bases, with 9 bases lying between them. CDR3 length: 15 amino acids. Looked up from germline, CDR1 is MNHEY and CDR2 is SVGAGI.

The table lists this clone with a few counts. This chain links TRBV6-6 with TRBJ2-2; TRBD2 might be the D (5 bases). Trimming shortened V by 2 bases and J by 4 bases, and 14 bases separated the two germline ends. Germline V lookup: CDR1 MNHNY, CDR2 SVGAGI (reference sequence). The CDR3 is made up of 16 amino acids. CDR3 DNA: TGTGCCAGCAGTTACGAAAGGCGGGTCGGCACCGGGGAGCTGTTTTTT. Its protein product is CASSYERRVGTGELFF.